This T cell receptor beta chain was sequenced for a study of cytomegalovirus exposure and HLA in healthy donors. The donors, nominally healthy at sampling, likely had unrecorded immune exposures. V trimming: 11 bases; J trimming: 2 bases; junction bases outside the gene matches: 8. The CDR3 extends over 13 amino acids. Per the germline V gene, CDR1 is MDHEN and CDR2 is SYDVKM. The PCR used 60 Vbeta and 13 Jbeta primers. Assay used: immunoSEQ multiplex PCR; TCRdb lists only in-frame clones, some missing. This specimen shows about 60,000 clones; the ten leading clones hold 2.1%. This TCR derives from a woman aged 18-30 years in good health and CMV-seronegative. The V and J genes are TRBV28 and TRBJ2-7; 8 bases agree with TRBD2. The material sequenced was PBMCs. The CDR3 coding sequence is TGTGCCTCCCGACTAGCGTCAACCTACGAGCAGTACTTC. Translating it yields CASRLASTYEQYF.